The sequence of this T cell receptor (beta chain) was determined in a study of T cells after yellow fever vaccination. MiXCR, applied by TCRdb to the 5' RACE reads, yields one record per CDR3 protein. The repertoire has over 250,000 distinct CDR3 sequences, 5.2% of them found once; the top ten carry around 3.3%. Per the germline V gene, CDR1 is LGHNA and CDR2 is YSLEER. V lost 1 base, J lost 4 bases, and 5 bases lay in between. This CDR3 region has 13 residues. The J gene is TRBJ1-3, the V gene TRBV4-3; D is ambiguous. Sequenced material: CD4+ T cells sorted from PBMCs, taken on the day of the yellow fever booster vaccination. The clonotype originates from a man aged 18 to 30 who received the YFV17D yellow fever vaccine. The CDR3 loop reads CASSQATGNTIYF. Here the CDR3 DNA reads TGCGCCAGCAGCCAAGCGACGGGAAACACCATATATTTT.